The 12 T cell receptor beta chains in this list originate from one sample, sequenced in a study of T-cell reconstitution after alpha-beta-depleted transplantation in children. Using unique molecular identifiers, the investigators prepared the TCRbeta library. TCRdb reprocessed the PCR reads with MiXCR, giving one entry per CDR3 protein. This repertoire shows 450,000 to 550,000 distinct CDR3 sequences, approximately 10% found once; its top ten account for 12% to 15%. Sample: PBMCs, mostly from graft donor cells, taken 180 days after TCRalphabeta/CD19-depleted stem cell transplant. The receptor set was obtained from a female patient between 2 and 15 years old who had a stem cell transplant for aplastic anemia, so the T cells may come from the graft donor.

This clonotype has only a few counts. The genes are TRBV7-6 and TRBJ1-2, with D perhaps TRBD1 (6 bases). The CDR3 has 16 amino acids. CDR1 and CDR2 from the germline V gene are SGHVS and FNYEAQ. V was cut by 5 bases and J by 0 bases, with 16 bases left in between. CDR3 sequence (DNA): TGTGCCAGCAGCCTGGTGCAGGGGCCGGCTAACTATGGCTACACCTTC. It is translated as CASSLVQGPANYGYTF.

V usage is TRBV7-8 and J usage is TRBJ2-1; 8 bases are a match to TRBD2. The CDR3 loop spans 16 amino acids. CDR1 is SGHVS, CDR2 FQNEAQ, per germline. V shed 2 bases and J 9 bases; nucleotides not matched to a gene: 12. CDR3 protein: CASSLTTGGPRREQFF. The CDR3 nucleotides read TGTGCCAGCAGCTTAACAACGGGAGGGCCTCGACGTGAGCAGTTCTTC.

The rearrangement links TRBV12-3 or TRBV12-4 to TRBJ2-1; D remains ambiguous. Trimming shortened V by 2 bases and J by 3 bases, and 11 bases separated the two germline ends. This CDR3 contains 15 residues. This chain's CDR3 is CASSLSDRLYNEQFF. CDR3 bases: TGTGCCAGCAGTTTATCTGATAGACTCTACAATGAGCAGTTCTTC.

The chain employs TRBV19 and TRBJ1-6, with a tentative D call TRBD1 (6 bases). This CDR3 has 14 residues. V dropped 10 bases and J dropped 5 bases, with 15 bases sitting between them. Germline V gene lookup returns CDR1 LNHDA and CDR2 SQIVND (reference sequence). The CDR3: CATTDKGDNSPLHF. Here the CDR3 DNA reads TGTGCCACCACCGATAAGGGGGATAATTCACCCCTCCACTTT. The entire variable domain, with the rest obtained from reference TRBV19 and TRBJ1-6, is as follows: DGGITQSPKYLFRKEGQNVTLSCEQNLNHDAMYWYRQDPGQGLRLIYYSQIVNDFQKGDIAEGYSVSREKKESFPLTVTSAQKNPTAFYLCATTDKGDNSPLHFGNGTRLTVT.

This clonotype showed up just a few times. The chain recombines TRBV20-1 with TRBJ2-2, with D perhaps TRBD2 (6 bases). Germline CDR1 DFQATT, CDR2 SNEGSKA (reference sequence). The V end was cut by 2 bases, the J end by 0 bases, with 7 bases between. CDR3 length: 14 amino acids. The CDR3 region is CSARSGSNTGELFF. DNA of the CDR3: TGCAGTGCTAGAAGCGGGTCGAACACCGGGGAGCTGTTTTTT.

This clonotype has just a few counts. V and J are TRBV15 and TRBJ2-1; 7 bases are a match to TRBD1. The germline V gene encodes CDR1 LNHNV and CDR2 YYDKDF (reference sequence). V gave up 2 bases and J gave up 4 bases; unmatched junction bases: 2. The CDR3 covers 14 residues. CDR3 in amino acids: CATSRQGDYNEQFF. The CDR3 DNA follows: TGTGCCACCAGCAGACAGGGGGATTACAATGAGCAGTTCTTC.

The chain combines TRBV7-9 with TRBJ2-7, with D maybe TRBD1 (5 bases). This CDR3 is built from 17 residues. Trimming cost V 2 bases and J 2 bases, with 19 bases left between them. CDR1 and CDR2 from the germline V gene are SEHNR and FQNEAQ (reference sequence). The CDR3 DNA is TGTGCCAGCAGCTTAAAGGGGTGGGGAATCGAGGCCTACGAGCAGTACTTC. Protein: CASSLKGWGIEAYEQYF.

In its sample, this clonotype was seen a few times. The J gene is TRBJ2-1, the V gene TRBV5-1, with D tentatively TRBD1 (5 bases). Germline V lookup: CDR1 SGHRS, CDR2 YFSETQ. CDR3 length equals 16 residues. With 3 bases removed from V and 2 bases from J, the gap between germline ends came to 15 bases. CDR3 loop: CASSWWGRAAYNEQFF. The CDR3 bases are TGCGCCAGCAGCTGGTGGGGCAGAGCCGCCTACAATGAGCAGTTCTTC.

This clonotype was detected many times. The gene calls are TRBV29-1 and TRBJ2-5; D is perhaps TRBD2 (6 bases). Trimming took off 3 bases at V and 5 bases at J, with 10 bases between the two ends. Per germline, CDR1 SQVTM and CDR2 ANQGSEA. CDR3 length equals 12 residues. CDR3 in amino acids: CSVDGGRETQYF. For the CDR3, the DNA is TGCAGCGTTGATGGAGGGAGGGAGACCCAGTACTTC.

This clonotype was found a few times. The chain uses TRBV20-1 and TRBJ2-7; the D is unclear. CDR3 length: 17 residues. Per germline, CDR1 DFQATT and CDR2 SNEGSKA (reference sequence). Deletions cut 1 base from V and 0 bases from J, with 19 bases between. CDR3 in DNA: TGCAGTGCTAGAGGTCGCTTGCTAGACACCAACTCCTACGAGCAGTACTTC. It is translated as CSARGRLLDTNSYEQYF.

This chain uses TRBV20-1 with TRBJ2-2, with 10 bases identical to TRBD2. The CDR3 consists of 15 residues. CDR1 and CDR2 from the germline V gene are DFQATT and SNEGSKA (reference sequence). The trim removed 6 bases at V and 4 bases at J, leaving 8 bases unmatched. The chain's CDR3 is CSATKREGGTGELFF. The DNA for the CDR3 is TGCAGTGCCACCAAGCGGGAGGGAGGCACCGGGGAGCTGTTTTTT.

V and J are TRBV3-1 and TRBJ2-7; TRBD1 matches at 8 bases. The CDR3 extends over 18 amino acids. V gave up 0 bases and J gave up 0 bases; unmatched junction bases: 10. Germline loops: CDR1 LGHDT, CDR2 YNNKEL (reference sequence). CDR3: CASSQEMGQVKISYEQYF. CDR3 coding DNA: TGTGCCAGCAGCCAAGAAATGGGACAGGTGAAGATCTCCTACGAGCAGTACTTC.